What follows describes a single TCR beta chain. The data derive from a study of blood T cell repertoires in COVID-19. Whole-study context: T cells, B-cell-depleted T cells, or PBMCs supplied cDNA or gDNA.

The recovered donors of Cohort 3 showed two negative PCRs, clearance, or symptom resolution. V was pared by 2 bases and J by 5 bases, with 17 bases of the junction left unmatched. The CDR3 length is 18 residues. Germline V CDR1 and CDR2: LNHDA, SQIVND (reference sequence). Method: immunoSEQ multiplex PCR; TCRdb's copy keeps in-frame clones and lacks some. The data hold over 150,000 clones, with roughly 87% observed a single time. This clonotype was sampled from a woman aged 45-65 years who had recovered from COVID-19. Sequencing was done on a sample of PBMCs or T cells enriched from blood (not recorded which). This chain connects TRBV19 to TRBJ1-1; 7 nucleotides agree with TRBD1. In DNA form, the CDR3 reads TGTGCCAGTAGTATAAAAGGGGGTCCGGGACAGATGCGGACTGAAGCTTTCTTT. It is translated as CASSIKGGPGQMRTEAFF.